This T cell receptor (beta chain) was captured by sequencing in a study of shared clonotypes between healthy human individuals. J was trimmed by 3 bases and V by 0 bases; bases with no gene match: 2. This CDR3 is 14 amino acids long. Per the germline V gene, CDR1 is SGDLS and CDR2 is YYNGEE. Assay execution took place at the deep level. Repertoires were generated with immunoSEQ multiplex PCR, while TCRdb's copy carries only in-frame clones and drops some. The table records over a million clones, 95% to 97% of them present only once. Concerning this clone itself: At the DNA level, this CDR3 is encoded by other sequences in the same sample as well.

This receptor was obtained from a man younger than 45 in good health. The J gene is TRBJ2-7, the V gene TRBV9; 8 nucleotides match TRBD1. The sequenced sample was naive CD4+ T cells sorted from blood. Sample subset: CD45RA+ positively selected. CDR3 amino acids: CASSVAGGGYEQYF. As DNA, the CDR3 is TGTGCCAGCAGCGTAGCAGGGGGCGGCTACGAGCAGTACTTC.